This T cell receptor (beta chain) derives from a study of Graves' ophthalmopathy and Graves' hyperthyroidism. Investigators amplified TCR beta CDR3 regions from RNA transcripts. HTBI primers were used in a first-round RT-PCR, which preceded a second-round multiplex PCR. Using its own MiXCR run on the multiplex PCR reads, TCRdb lists one record per CDR3 protein. The table includes more than 550,000 distinct CDR3 sequences, more than 40% detected once. Patients with other autoimmune diseases, uncontrolled infections, pregnancy or lactation were excluded. There are many counts of this clonotype. The V and J ends lost 4 bases and 6 bases, in that order; junction bases with no gene match: 4. The CDR3 sequence is 13 residues long. Germline CDR1 SGHVS, CDR2 FQNEAQ.

The V call is TRBV7-8, the J call TRBJ2-7; 9 bases fit TRBD1. This clonotype was obtained from an adult man with Graves' ophthalmopathy. The sample was peripheral blood. CDR3 protein: CASSSDRGSEQYF. The DNA for the CDR3 is TGTGCCAGCAGCTCGGACAGGGGCTCCGAGCAGTACTTC. Drawing the rest from reference TRBV7-8 and TRBJ2-7, the complete variable domain is GAGVSQSPRYKVAKRGQDVALRCDPISGHVSLFWYQQALGQGPEFLTYFQNEAQLDKSGLPSDRFFAERPEGSVSTLKIQRTQQEDSAVYLCASSSDRGSEQYFGPGTRLTVT.